The present entry profiles one T cell receptor beta chain with its context. Antigen specificity is unknown. The junction and the germline gene differ at one end; a read error may be behind it. The entry originates in a study of blood T cells in healthy people across ages. Broader study findings: In the absence of known donor CMV status, changes in expanded clonotypes were possibly confounded.

Germline assignment: CDR1 SNHLY and CDR2 FYNNEI. There are 14 residues in the CDR3. Primed by a sample-barcoded 5' primer and a J-beta primer mix, a second PCR proceeded for about 7 to 12 cycles. Every sample gave at least 3 million paired-end reads containing CDR3. TCRdb recomputed calls from the 5' RACE reads with MiXCR, one row per CDR3 protein. The data show roughly 1.4 million distinct CDR3 sequences, approximately 59% seen once. Every sample yielded at least 7 million isolated PBMCs. Sequencing was carried out using blood. This clonotype was sampled from a man aged 18 to 35 in good health. The chain recombines TRBV2 with TRBJ1-1; 9 nucleotides line up with TRBD1. The CDR3 region is CASGRTGETTGAFF. As DNA, the CDR3 is TGTGCCAGCGGCCGGACAGGGGAGACCACTGGAGCTTTCTTT.